Below, 13 T cell receptor beta chains from the same sample are listed, as sequenced in a study of shared clonotypes between healthy human individuals. Sequencing was performed with immunoSEQ multiplex PCR; in TCRdb, only in-frame clones are kept and a portion is missing. The sample gives 1 million to 1.2 million clones, about 80% of which show up once; almost 0.9% is in the top ten. Sequencing input: memory CD4+ T cells from PBMCs. Subset given: CD45RA-negative fraction. Source of these receptors: a young man in good health. Some clones in this sample may be carry-over from other donors' samples.

The V and J genes are TRBV7-2 and TRBJ1-5; D possibly corresponds to TRBD1 (5 bases). Germline V gene sequence: CDR1 SGHTA, CDR2 FQGNSA. The CDR3 spans 15 residues. With 5 bases removed from V and 1 base from J, the gap between germline ends came to 12 bases. The CDR3 spells CASSPRGGSNQPQHF. CDR3 bases: TGTGCCAGCAGCCCCCGTGGGGGGAGCAATCAGCCCCAGCATTTT. The full variable domain, rest sourced from reference TRBV7-2 and TRBJ1-5, is GAGVSQSPSNKVTEKGKDVELRCDPISGHTALYWYRQSLGQGLEFLIYFQGNSAPDKSGLPSDRFSAERTGGSVSTLTIQRTQQEDSAVYLCASSPRGGSNQPQHFGDGTRLSIL.

The CDR3, as DNA: TGCGCCAGCAGCCCTCAGCAGGCTCAAGAGACCCAGTACTTC. Encoded protein: CASSPQQAQETQYF. The chain carries TRBV5-1 and TRBJ2-5; D gene uncertain. The V end lost 4 bases, the J end lost 2 bases, and 12 bases lay between the germline ends. The CDR3 is made up of 14 amino acids. Per germline, CDR1 SGHRS and CDR2 YFSETQ.

The gene calls are TRBV5-1 and TRBJ2-5, with D unclear. The V gene lost 1 base and the J gene lost 2 bases, with 9 bases spanning the gap. CDR3 length: 14 residues. Germline CDR1 SGHRS, CDR2 YFSETQ. CDR3 nucleotide sequence: TGCGCCAGCAGCTTGCTCGGTCAGCAAGAGACCCAGTACTTC. Its protein product is CASSLLGQQETQYF.

The chain couples TRBV5-1 to TRBJ2-7, with 10 bases lining up with TRBD2. Per the germline V gene, CDR1 is SGHRS and CDR2 is YFSETQ. The CDR3 is made up of 18 amino acids. V lost 4 bases to trimming and J lost 5 bases; unmatched junction nucleotides: 18. CDR3 loop: CASSAGRLAGVAGNEQYF. The DNA for the CDR3 is TGCGCCAGCAGCGCGGGGCGCCTAGCGGGAGTCGCCGGGAACGAGCAGTACTTC.

This clone was detected once. The genes are TRBV27 and TRBJ2-7, with D maybe TRBD2 (5 bases). The CDR3 is 14 residues long. V was clipped by 10 bases and J by 2 bases, with 18 bases between them. Germline CDR1 and CDR2: MNHEY and SMNVEV (reference sequence). CDR3 DNA: TGTGCCAACCCCCGCGGGCTCAATGCCTACGAGCAGTACTTC. Amino acid sequence: CANPRGLNAYEQYF.

This chain joins TRBV9 and TRBJ2-5; 7 bases align to TRBD1. V was pared by 3 bases and J by 4 bases, with 6 bases of the junction left unmatched. Per germline, CDR1 SGDLS and CDR2 YYNGEE. The CDR3 runs to 14 residues. The CDR3 loop reads CASSGATGRETQYF. CDR3 sequence (DNA): TGTGCCAGCAGCGGAGCGACAGGGCGAGAGACCCAGTACTTC.

This clone appeared once. A much larger clone lies a single base off, so this may be a read error. The rearrangement joins TRBV11-3 to TRBJ2-2; possibly TRBD2 for D (5 bases). This CDR3 contains 12 residues. The germline V and J ends were trimmed by 5 bases and 6 bases, with 7 bases remaining between them. CDR1 SGHNT and CDR2 YENEEA come from the germline V gene. The DNA for the CDR3 is TGTGCCAGCAGCCCCGGGGCCGGGGAGCTGTTTTTT. Encoded protein: CASSPGAGELFF.

The rearrangement uses TRBV7-9 and TRBJ1-4, with no clear D. This CDR3 spans 14 amino acids. V was clipped by 1 base and J by 5 bases, with 8 bases between them. CDR1 and CDR2 from the germline V gene are SEHNR and FQNEAQ (reference sequence). The DNA of the CDR3 is TGTGCCAGCAGCTTAGGGCGGATCAATGAAAAACTGTTTTTT. As protein: CASSLGRINEKLFF.

This sequence joins TRBV6-1 and TRBJ1-5; 9 bases agree with TRBD1. The CDR3 runs to 15 residues. Germline values: CDR1 MNHNS, CDR2 SASEGT. Trimming at V came to 3 bases and at J to 4 bases, leaving 4 bases not matched to a gene. DNA of the CDR3: TGTGCCAGCAGTGAGGGGACAGGGCAGAATCAGCCCCAGCATTTT. Translation: CASSEGTGQNQPQHF.

This clone was seen once. In nucleotides, the CDR3 is TGCAGTGCTATCGACTATGAAGCTTTCTTT. Amino acid sequence: CSAIDYEAFF. This sequence joins TRBV20-1 and TRBJ1-1; D is undetermined. CDR3 length: 10 residues. Germline CDR1 is DFQATT and CDR2 is SNEGSKA (reference sequence). The ends were cut back, 4 bases at V and 7 bases at J, with 7 bases in the middle.

On this clone itself: This likely stems from a read error, as it lies one base from a far larger clone. The V and J genes are TRBV27 and TRBJ2-4; 9 nucleotides align to TRBD1. The trim removed 5 bases at V and 3 bases at J, leaving 11 bases unmatched. The CDR3 covers 17 residues. Germline loops: CDR1 MNHEY, CDR2 SMNVEV (reference sequence). DNA of the CDR3: TGTGCCAGCAGTCCCCGGGACAGGGATGTCGTCAAAAACATTCAGTACTTC. Residues: CASSPRDRDVVKNIQYF.

As for this clone: Other DNA sequences in this sample translate to the same CDR3. V and J are TRBV30 and TRBJ2-6, with D hard to call. The ends were cut back, 0 bases at V and 3 bases at J, with 6 bases in the middle. Germline lookup yields CDR1 GTSNPN and CDR2 SVGIG (reference sequence). This CDR3 spans 14 amino acids. CDR3 in DNA: TGTGCCTGGAGTGTAGGTGGTGGGGCCAACGTCCTGACTTTC. It codes for CAWSVGGGANVLTF.

The rearrangement joins TRBV5-1 to TRBJ2-7; 9 bases line up with TRBD1. In germline, CDR1 is SGHRS, CDR2 YFSETQ. The ends lost 5 bases at V and 2 bases at J; junction bases unmatched: 11. This CDR3 is built from 16 residues. The CDR3: CASSSNAGTGPYEQYF. CDR3 DNA: TGCGCCAGCAGTTCCAACGCCGGGACAGGGCCCTACGAGCAGTACTTC.